This record covers a single TCR beta chain. Its antigen remains unknown. CDR1 SGDLS and CDR2 YYNGEE come from the germline V gene. V lost 0 bases and J lost 3, with 6 bases in between. The CDR3 is 13 amino acids. This sample is drawn from a study of cytomegalovirus exposure and HLA in healthy donors. Overall study results and limits: Later analysis demonstrated an association between a missense DCLRE1C variant and TCR beta V- and J-gene trimming. Prediction of most subjects' HLA-A and HLA-B alleles by TCR beta sequences was reportedly accurate. Researchers reported from a later analysis that most CMV-associated TCR beta chains appeared HLA-restricted. The authors enumerated around 150 TCR beta chains as linked to cytomegalovirus.

The PCR was carried out with 60 Vbeta primers and 13 Jbeta primers. Assay: immunoSEQ multiplex PCR; the TCRdb copy retains only in-frame clones and omits some. The sample table sets out around 100,000 clones. This sequence joins TRBV9 and TRBJ2-5; D not resolved. The receptor's source is a woman aged 25 to 39 in good health and CMV-seronegative. Sequencing used PBMCs. The CDR3 loop is CASSVDSEETQYF. In DNA, the CDR3 is TGTGCCAGCAGCGTAGATTCGGAAGAGACCCAGTACTTC.